These 26 T cell receptor beta chains share one sample of origin, sequenced in a study of CD8+ T cells in alopecia areata. Sequencing used cDNA as its template, made by extracting RNA and reverse transcribing it. The table came from immunoSEQ multiplex PCR; TCRdb's copy has only in-frame clones and leaves some out. The table shows about 120,000 clones, with 49% occurring only once. Sequenced material: CD8+ T cells sorted from blood, taken at week 0. The receptors originated from a human donor with alopecia areata.

The V and J genes are TRBV5-4 and TRBJ2-1, with D unclear. This CDR3 is built from 14 residues. Germline V gene data show CDR1 as SGHNT and CDR2 as YYREEE (reference sequence). Trimming cost V 1 base and J 4 bases, with 9 bases left between them. CDR3 region: CASSLRQQYNEQFF. CDR3 nucleotide sequence: TGTGCCAGCAGCTTGAGACAACAATACAATGAGCAGTTCTTC.

This chain connects TRBV7-9 to TRBJ2-5; TRBD1 aligns across 8 bases. There are 15 residues in the CDR3. Trimming cost V 4 bases and J 5 bases; bases outside gene matches: 9. Germline V gene data show CDR1 as SEHNR and CDR2 as FQNEAQ (reference sequence). The CDR3 DNA sequence: TGTGCCAGCAGCTCCCCGCCAGGGGGCGAGGAGACCCAGTACTTC. Protein: CASSSPPGGEETQYF.

The chain has TRBV5-1 and TRBJ2-5, with 9 bases matching TRBD2. CDR1 and CDR2 (germline): SGHRS, YFSETQ. V gave up 0 bases and J gave up 3 bases; unmatched junction bases: 6. This CDR3 spans 16 amino acids. The CDR3 DNA follows: TGCGCCAGCAGCTTGGATCTTCTAGCGGGGAAAGAGACCCAGTACTTC. Translation: CASSLDLLAGKETQYF.

Only one count was recorded for this clone. The rearrangement uses TRBV27 and TRBJ2-5; D unresolved. Germline CDR1 is MNHEY and CDR2 is SMNVEV (reference sequence). The CDR3 is 14 amino acids. V gave up 0 bases and J gave up 4 bases, with 9 bases separating them. The CDR3 loop is CASSLSESAETQYF. CDR3 in DNA: TGTGCCAGCAGTTTATCGGAGAGTGCAGAGACCCAGTACTTC.

This CDR3 is CASSEGHRGYNQPQHF. The CDR3 region has the DNA TGTGCCAGCAGTGAGGGTCACAGGGGGTACAATCAGCCCCAGCATTTT. This chain links TRBV6-1 with TRBJ1-5, with TRBD1 identical over 8 bases. The CDR3 sequence is 16 residues long. Germline lookup yields CDR1 MNHNS and CDR2 SASEGT. With V trimmed by 3 bases and J by 3 bases, 7 bases remained unmatched.

The chain employs TRBV5-4 and TRBJ2-3; D unresolved. CDR1 is SGHNT, CDR2 YYREEE, per germline (reference sequence). The CDR3 spans 12 residues. The V gene lost 0 bases and the J gene lost 5 bases, with 4 bases spanning the gap. CDR3 DNA sequence: TGTGCCAGCAGCTTGGGGGTAGATACGCAGTATTTT. Its protein product is CASSLGVDTQYF.

This clone has more than one count but fewer than ten. The J gene is TRBJ2-1, the V gene TRBV5-8; D gene ambiguous. The germline CDR1 and CDR2 sequences are SGHTS and YDEGEE. V was shortened by 4 bases and J by 10 bases, with 18 bases between the two germline ends. This CDR3 comprises 14 residues. The CDR3: CASSPAHNASEQFF. DNA for the CDR3: TGTGCCAGCAGCCCCGCCCATAACGCGTCCGAGCAGTTCTTC.

The CDR3 here is CAWSWPGGLAEAFF. DNA for the CDR3: TGTGCCTGGAGCTGGCCAGGGGGCCTCGCTGAAGCTTTCTTT. V gene TRBV30 combines with J gene TRBJ1-1; 8 bases agree with TRBD1. Trimming cost V 3 bases and J 6 bases; bases outside gene matches: 9. The CDR3 has 14 residues. Germline V gene sequence: CDR1 GTSNPN, CDR2 SVGIG (reference sequence).

In the case of this clone: A much bigger clone sits one base away, suggesting this may be a read error. Other DNA variants within this sample encode the same CDR3. The rearrangement uses TRBV7-9 and TRBJ2-2; D remains unclear. V was trimmed by 2 bases and J by 6 bases, leaving 1 base between them. CDR3 size: 11 residues. CDR1 is SEHNR, CDR2 FQNEAQ, per germline (reference sequence). Here the CDR3 DNA reads TGTGCCAGCAGCTTATCCGGGGAGCTGTTTTTT. It yields the protein CASSLSGELFF.

This clone was detected a few times. The chain uses TRBV5-6 and TRBJ2-6; D could derive from TRBD1 or TRBD2 (5 bases each). Trimming pared 5 bases from V and 3 bases from J, leaving 24 bases between. CDR1 and CDR2 from the germline V gene are SGHDT and YYEEEE. The length of the CDR3 is 19 residues. The CDR3 spells CASRSYRDGPLRGANVLTF. The CDR3, as DNA: TGTGCCAGCAGGTCCTACCGGGACGGACCACTTCGTGGGGCCAACGTCCTGACTTTC.

The rearrangement joins TRBV6-5 to TRBJ2-5; 8 nucleotides match TRBD1. CDR1 MNHEY and CDR2 SVGAGI come from the germline V gene. Unmatched junction bases numbered 2, after V lost 2 bases and J lost 3 bases. The CDR3 covers 14 residues. The CDR3 loop is CASSYTGGKETQYF. For the CDR3, the DNA is TGTGCCAGCAGTTACACAGGGGGAAAAGAGACCCAGTACTTC.

The chain joins TRBV5-1 to TRBJ2-7, with 8 bases fitting TRBD1. CDR1 SGHRS and CDR2 YFSETQ come from the germline V gene. The CDR3 is 13 amino acids. Germline trimming cut 2 bases from V and 7 bases from J; bases unmatched to any gene: 5. The CDR3 is CASSFGQGREQYF. The CDR3 DNA reads as TGCGCCAGCAGCTTCGGACAGGGAAGGGAGCAGTACTTC.

This chain links TRBV29-1 with TRBJ2-3; D is uncertain. The V end was cut by 1 base, the J end by 2 bases, with 7 bases between. There are 13 residues in the CDR3. The germline V gene encodes CDR1 SQVTM and CDR2 ANQGSEA. Here the CDR3 reads CSVEGVSTDTQYF. The CDR3, as DNA: TGCAGCGTTGAAGGGGTCTCCACAGATACGCAGTATTTT.

This clone appeared a few times. The rearrangement links TRBV7-9 to TRBJ2-3; 9 bases agree with TRBD2. The V segment lost 6 bases and the J segment 4 bases; nucleotides outside the gene matches: 5. Germline V gives CDR1 SEHNR, CDR2 FQNEAQ (reference sequence). The CDR3 totals 14 residues. CDR3 nucleotides: TGTGCCAGCAGATCGCGCGGGGGGGCAGATACGCAGTATTTT. This sequence encodes CASRSRGGADTQYF.

The chain employs TRBV13 and TRBJ1-2, with D perhaps matching TRBD1 (6 bases). CDR1 is PRHDT, CDR2 FYEKMQ, per germline (reference sequence). The CDR3 consists of 14 residues. Trimming left V 5 bases short and J 8 bases short, with 18 bases between. The CDR3 is CASSRQQGQKGYTF. In DNA, the CDR3 is TGTGCCAGCAGCAGGCAACAGGGCCAAAAAGGCTACACCTTC. Together with reference TRBV13 and TRBJ1-2, the CDR3 gives the full variable domain: AAGVIQSPRHLIKEKRETATLKCYPIPRHDTVYWYQQGPGQDPQFLISFYEKMQSDKGSIPDRFSAQQFSDYHSELNMSSLELGDSALYFCASSRQQGQKGYTFGSGTRLTVV.

This chain joins TRBV2 and TRBJ2-7, with a possible D match to TRBD1 (6 bases). Germline V gene sequence: CDR1 SNHLY, CDR2 FYNNEI. V was clipped by 6 bases and J by 6 bases, with 12 bases between them. The CDR3 sequence is 12 residues long. CDR3 in amino acids: CASSRTVSEQYF. Written as DNA, the CDR3 is TGTGCCAGCAGCAGGACAGTTTCCGAGCAGTACTTC.

The V gene is TRBV4-1, the J gene TRBJ1-2; D perhaps matches TRBD1 (5 bases). The CDR3 is 14 amino acids. V shed 0 bases and J shed 4 bases, with 9 bases lying between them. Germline CDR1 MGHRA, CDR2 YSYEKL. CDR3 region: CASSQDSGLYGYTF. CDR3 bases: TGCGCCAGCAGCCAAGATTCGGGGCTCTATGGCTACACCTTC.

The V call is TRBV5-1, the J call TRBJ1-6, with D unclear. The length of the CDR3 is 17 residues. Per germline, CDR1 SGHRS and CDR2 YFSETQ. Trimming left V 4 bases short and J 0 bases short, with 14 bases between. CDR3 region: CASSLRTESSYNSPLHF. CDR3 bases: TGCGCCAGCAGCCTGCGGACCGAGAGCTCCTATAATTCACCCCTCCACTTT.

The V call is TRBV7-9, the J call TRBJ2-1; possibly TRBD2 for D (6 bases). V was cut by 4 bases and J by 7 bases, with 20 bases left in between. The CDR3 contains 16 residues. The germline V gene encodes CDR1 SEHNR and CDR2 FQNEAQ (reference sequence). The CDR3 region is CASSSSGTSPWNEQFF. As DNA, the CDR3 is TGTGCCAGCAGCTCCTCCGGGACTTCCCCTTGGAATGAGCAGTTCTTC.

The CDR3 loop is CASSLGVIGTEAFF. In nucleotides, the CDR3 is TGTGCCAGCAGCTTAGGGGTGATCGGCACTGAAGCTTTCTTT. V and J are TRBV7-6 and TRBJ1-1; D gene unclear. Germline CDR1 and CDR2: SGHVS and FNYEAQ. V dropped 1 base and J dropped 4 bases, with 10 bases sitting between them. CDR3 length: 14 amino acids.

The chain has TRBV15 and TRBJ2-2; no clear D gene. The CDR3 extends over 15 amino acids. V gave up 3 bases and J gave up 1 base, with 9 bases separating them. The germline CDR1 and CDR2 sequences are LNHNV and YYDKDF (reference sequence). The CDR3 loop reads CATSSFDGNTGELFF. For the CDR3, the DNA is TGTGCCACCAGCAGCTTTGACGGGAACACCGGGGAGCTGTTTTTT.

The genes are TRBV6-5 and TRBJ2-5; D is unclear. This CDR3 spans 15 amino acids. The ends were cut back, 2 bases at V and 2 bases at J, with 12 bases in the middle. Germline values: CDR1 MNHEY, CDR2 SVGAGI. The CDR3 loop is CASSYGTLLQETQYF. The CDR3 nucleotides are TGTGCCAGCAGTTACGGCACGCTTCTACAAGAGACCCAGTACTTC.

CDR3 bases: TGTGCTACCCAAACGGGGCAAAGCAATCAGCCCCAGCATTTT. This encodes CATQTGQSNQPQHF. This rearrangement joins TRBV6-5 to TRBJ1-5, with D possibly TRBD1 on 5 matching bases. Germline loops: CDR1 MNHEY, CDR2 SVGAGI. CDR3 length: 14 residues.

V and J are TRBV13 and TRBJ1-4; D remains unclear. The CDR3 loop spans 16 amino acids. The germline V and J ends were trimmed by 5 bases and 6 bases, with 19 bases remaining between them. Germline V gene lookup returns CDR1 PRHDT and CDR2 FYEKMQ (reference sequence). CDR3 region: CASSQRLEDLDEKLFF. DNA for the CDR3: TGTGCCAGCAGCCAACGTCTGGAGGATCTGGATGAAAAACTGTTTTTT.

This clone was recorded a few times. This chain links TRBV4-1 with TRBJ2-1; D gene uncertain. V was pared by 1 base and J by 3 bases, with 7 bases between. This CDR3 is 14 amino acids long. Germline CDR1 and CDR2: MGHRA and YSYEKL. As DNA, the CDR3 is TGCGCCAGCAGCCAAGTTTCGGACTACAATGAGCAGTTCTTC. Its protein product is CASSQVSDYNEQFF.

This clone came up a few times. This chain links TRBV5-1 with TRBJ2-2; D gene unclear. V lost 2 bases to trimming and J lost 0 bases, with 8 bases between them. Germline V CDR1 and CDR2: SGHRS, YFSETQ. The CDR3 totals 15 residues. The CDR3 is CASSFRTANTGELFF. The CDR3 DNA follows: TGCGCCAGCAGCTTCAGGACCGCGAACACCGGGGAGCTGTTTTTT. Using reference TRBV5-1 and TRBJ2-2 for the parts outside the CDR3, the full variable domain is KAGVTQTPRYLIKTRGQQVTLSCSPISGHRSVSWYQQTPGQGLQFLFEYFSETQRNKGNFPGRFSGRQFSNSRSEMNVSTLELGDSALYLCASSFRTANTGELFFGEGSRLTVL.